This TCR beta chain was sequenced during a study of blood T cell repertoires in COVID-19. As for the study in general: The samples span acute and convalescent COVID-19 from the United States, Italy and Spain.

Per the germline V gene, CDR1 is LNHNV and CDR2 is YYDKDF (reference sequence). This CDR3 region has 12 residues. For this clone: The germline gene is not matched at one end of the junction; a read error may be the cause.

The repertoire was sequenced with immunoSEQ multiplex PCR; TCRdb's copy has only in-frame clones and lacks some. The sample lists approximately 150,000 clones; around four fifths were seen once. This sequence joins TRBV15 and TRBJ1-6; a weak D match, TRBD1 (6 bases). The sample was peripheral blood. The clonotype originates from a woman over 75 with COVID-19, enrolled during active disease. As DNA, the CDR3 is TGTGCCACCAGCACTCCCAACGGCAGGGGCTTCTTC. It translates to CATSTPNGRGFF.